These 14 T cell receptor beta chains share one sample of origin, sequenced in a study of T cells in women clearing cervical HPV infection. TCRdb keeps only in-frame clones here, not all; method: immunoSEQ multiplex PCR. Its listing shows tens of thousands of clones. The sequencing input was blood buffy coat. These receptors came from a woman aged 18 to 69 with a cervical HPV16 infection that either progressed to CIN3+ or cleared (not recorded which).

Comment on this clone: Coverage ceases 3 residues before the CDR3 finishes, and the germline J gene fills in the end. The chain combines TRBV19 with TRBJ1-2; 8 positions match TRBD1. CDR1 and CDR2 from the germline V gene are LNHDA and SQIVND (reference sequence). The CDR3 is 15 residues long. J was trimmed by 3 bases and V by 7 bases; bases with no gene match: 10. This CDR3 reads CASTGGFYGDYGYTF. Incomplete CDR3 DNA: TGTGCCAGTACAGGGGGCTTTTACGGAGACTATGGC.

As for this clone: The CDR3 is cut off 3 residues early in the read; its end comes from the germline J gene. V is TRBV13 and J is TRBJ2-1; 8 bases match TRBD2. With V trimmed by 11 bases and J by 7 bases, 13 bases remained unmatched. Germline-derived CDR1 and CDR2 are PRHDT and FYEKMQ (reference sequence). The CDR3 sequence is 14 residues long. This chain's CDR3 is CASKSGGRSNEQFF. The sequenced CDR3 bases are TGTGCCTCCAAAAGCGGGGGACGGTCGAATGAG.

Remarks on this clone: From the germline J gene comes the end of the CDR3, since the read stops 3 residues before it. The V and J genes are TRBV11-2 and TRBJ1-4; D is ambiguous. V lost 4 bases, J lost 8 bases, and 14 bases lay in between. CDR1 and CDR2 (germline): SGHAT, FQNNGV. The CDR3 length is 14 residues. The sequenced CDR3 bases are TGTGCCAGCAGCTGGGTTATCCGGGGAGAAAAA. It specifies CASSWVIRGEK. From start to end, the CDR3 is CASSWVIRGEKLFF.

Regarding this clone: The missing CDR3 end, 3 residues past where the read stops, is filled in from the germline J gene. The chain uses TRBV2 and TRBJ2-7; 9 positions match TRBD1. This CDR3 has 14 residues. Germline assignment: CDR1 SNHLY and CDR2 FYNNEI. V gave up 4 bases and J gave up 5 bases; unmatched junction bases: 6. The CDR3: CASSAGQGLNEQYF. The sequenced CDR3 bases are TGTGCCAGCAGTGCGGGACAGGGATTAAACGAG.

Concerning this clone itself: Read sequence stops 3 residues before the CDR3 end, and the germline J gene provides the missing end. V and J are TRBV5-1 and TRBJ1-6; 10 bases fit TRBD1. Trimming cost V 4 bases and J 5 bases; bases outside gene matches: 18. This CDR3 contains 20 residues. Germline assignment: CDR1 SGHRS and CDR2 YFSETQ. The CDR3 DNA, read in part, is TGCGCCAGCAGCCCCCGGATACTTACCGGGACAGGGGTAAATAATTCACCC. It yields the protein CASSPRILTGTGVNNSP. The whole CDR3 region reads CASSPRILTGTGVNNSPLHF.

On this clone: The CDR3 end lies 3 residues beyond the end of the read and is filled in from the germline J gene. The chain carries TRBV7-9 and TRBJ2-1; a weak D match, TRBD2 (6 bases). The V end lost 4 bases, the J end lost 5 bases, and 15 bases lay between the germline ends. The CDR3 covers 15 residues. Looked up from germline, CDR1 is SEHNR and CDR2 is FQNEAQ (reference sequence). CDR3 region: CASSWSSGSHNEQFF. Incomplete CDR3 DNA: TGTGCCAGCAGCTGGTCCAGCGGGTCTCACAATGAG.

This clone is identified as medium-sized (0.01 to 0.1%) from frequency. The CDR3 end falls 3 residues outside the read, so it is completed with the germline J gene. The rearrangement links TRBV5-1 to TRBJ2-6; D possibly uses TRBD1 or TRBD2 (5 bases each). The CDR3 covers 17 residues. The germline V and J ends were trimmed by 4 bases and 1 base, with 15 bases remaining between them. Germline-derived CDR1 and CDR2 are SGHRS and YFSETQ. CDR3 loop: CASSTSPRGSGANVLTF. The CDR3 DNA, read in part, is TGCGCCAGCAGCACATCCCCGAGGGGATCTGGGGCCAACGTC. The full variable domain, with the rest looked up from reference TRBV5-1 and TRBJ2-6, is KAGVTQTPRYLIKTRGQQVTLSCSPISGHRSVSWYQQTPGQGLQFLFEYFSETQRNKGNFPGRFSGRQFSNSRSEMNVSTLELGDSALYLCASSTSPRGSGANVLTFGAGSRLTVL.

The covered CDR3 bases are TGTGCCAGCAGCGTAGGGCCAGGGGGCTTCCGGGAAAAA. Translated, it gives CASSVGPGGFREK. The complete CDR3 reads CASSVGPGGFREKLFF. The chain combines TRBV9 with TRBJ1-4, with 8 nucleotides matching TRBD1. The observed sequence ends 3 residues before the CDR3 terminus, with the missing tail filled in from the germline J gene. CDR3 length equals 16 residues. With V trimmed by 0 bases and J by 8 bases, 9 bases remained unmatched. CDR1 SGDLS and CDR2 YYNGEE come from the germline V gene.

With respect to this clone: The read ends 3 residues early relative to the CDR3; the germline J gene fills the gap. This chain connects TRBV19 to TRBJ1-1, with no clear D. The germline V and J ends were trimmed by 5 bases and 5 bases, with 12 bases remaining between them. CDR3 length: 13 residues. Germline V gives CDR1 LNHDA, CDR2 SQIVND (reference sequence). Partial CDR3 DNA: TGTGCCAGTAGTCCCCTACCCCGGACTGAA. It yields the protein CASSPLPRTE. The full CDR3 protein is CASSPLPRTEAFF.

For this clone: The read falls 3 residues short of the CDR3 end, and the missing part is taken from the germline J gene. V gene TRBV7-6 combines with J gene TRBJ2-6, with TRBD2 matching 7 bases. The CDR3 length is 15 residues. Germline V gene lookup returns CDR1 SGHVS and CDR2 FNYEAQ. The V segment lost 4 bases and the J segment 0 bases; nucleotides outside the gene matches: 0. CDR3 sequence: CASSSGGSGANVLTF. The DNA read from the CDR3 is TGTGCCAGCAGCTCGGGGGGCTCTGGGGCCAACGTC.

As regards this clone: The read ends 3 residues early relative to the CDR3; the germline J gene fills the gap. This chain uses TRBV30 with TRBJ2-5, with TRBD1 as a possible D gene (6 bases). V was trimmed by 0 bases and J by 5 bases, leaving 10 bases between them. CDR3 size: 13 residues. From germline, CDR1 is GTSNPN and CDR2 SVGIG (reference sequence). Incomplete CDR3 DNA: TGTGCCTGGAGTGTACAGGGTGGGGAGACC. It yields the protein CAWSVQGGET. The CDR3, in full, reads CAWSVQGGETQYF. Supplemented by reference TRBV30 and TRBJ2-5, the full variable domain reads SQTIHQWPATLVQPVGSPLSLECTVEGTSNPNLYWYRQAAGRGLQLLFYSVGIGQISSEVPQNLSASRPQDRQFILSSKKLLLSDSGFYLCAWSVQGGETQYFGPGTRLLVL.

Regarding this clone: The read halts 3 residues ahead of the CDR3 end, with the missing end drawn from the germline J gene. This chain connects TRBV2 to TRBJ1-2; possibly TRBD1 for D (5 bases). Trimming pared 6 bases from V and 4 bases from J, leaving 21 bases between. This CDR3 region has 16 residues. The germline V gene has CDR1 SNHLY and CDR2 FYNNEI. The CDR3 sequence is CASREGRQGLSYGYTF. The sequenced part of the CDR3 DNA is TGTGCCAGCAGGGAGGGTCGTCAGGGACTTAGCTATGGC. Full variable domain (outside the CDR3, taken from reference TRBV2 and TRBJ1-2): EPEVTQTPSHQVTQMGQEVILRCVPISNHLYFYWYRQILGQKVEFLVSFYNNEISEKSEIFDDQFSVERPDGSNFTLKIRSTKLEDSAMYFCASREGRQGLSYGYTFGSGTRLTVV.

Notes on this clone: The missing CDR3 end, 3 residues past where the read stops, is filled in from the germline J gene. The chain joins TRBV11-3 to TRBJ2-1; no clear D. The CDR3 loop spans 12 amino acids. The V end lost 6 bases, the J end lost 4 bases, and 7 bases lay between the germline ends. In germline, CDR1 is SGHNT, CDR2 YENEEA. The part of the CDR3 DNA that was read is TGTGCCAGCAGTCAAAGGTACAATGAG. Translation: CASSQRYNE. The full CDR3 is CASSQRYNEQFF.

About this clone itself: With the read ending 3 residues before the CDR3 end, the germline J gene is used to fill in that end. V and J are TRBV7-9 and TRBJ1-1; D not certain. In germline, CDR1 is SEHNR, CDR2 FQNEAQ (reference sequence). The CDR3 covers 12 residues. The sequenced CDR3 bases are TGTGCCAGCAGCTTGGGCAGTCTCGGA. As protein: CASSLGSLG. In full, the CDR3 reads CASSLGSLGAFF.